One and the same sample provided the 21 T cell receptor beta chains below, sequenced in a study of cytomegalovirus exposure and HLA in healthy donors. 13 Jbeta primers and 60 Vbeta primers were used for the PCR. Assay used: immunoSEQ multiplex PCR; TCRdb lists only in-frame clones, some missing. The profile covers 150,000 to 200,000 clones, with around 79% appearing a single time and 0.39% taken by the ten largest. Material for sequencing was PBMCs. The receptors derive from a male donor in good health and CMV-seropositive.

The chain couples TRBV7-2 to TRBJ2-7; 9 bases agree with TRBD2. The V segment lost 1 base and the J segment 4 bases; nucleotides outside the gene matches: 8. The CDR3 consists of 16 residues. Germline CDR1 reads SGHTA; CDR2 reads FQGNSA. CDR3 in DNA: TGTGCCAGCAGCTTAGTCTCGGCTAGCGGGAAGTACGAGCAGTACTTC. This sequence encodes CASSLVSASGKYEQYF.

The chain combines TRBV5-1 with TRBJ2-3, with D unresolved. V lost 0 bases to trimming and J lost 2 bases, with 13 bases between them. Germline V gene data show CDR1 as SGHRS and CDR2 as YFSETQ. The CDR3 loop spans 16 amino acids. The DNA of the CDR3 is TGCGCCAGCAGCTTGGCCTTACACGTTACCACAGATACGCAGTATTTT. Translation gives CASSLALHVTTDTQYF.

This clone was picked up a small number of times. The rearrangement links TRBV19 to TRBJ1-5; perhaps TRBD1 as D (5 bases). The CDR3 is 15 residues long. Germline CDR1 and CDR2: LNHDA and SQIVND (reference sequence). The V and J ends lost 5 bases and 0 bases respectively, with 11 bases between them. The CDR3 DNA reads as TGTGCCAGTAGTGAGACAGATTATAGCAATCAGCCCCAGCATTTT. Amino acid sequence: CASSETDYSNQPQHF.

The rearrangement links TRBV28 to TRBJ2-5; 8 positions agree with TRBD2. The germline gives CDR1 MDHEN, CDR2 SYDVKM. The length of the CDR3 is 12 residues. The V and J ends lost 8 bases and 5 bases, in that order; junction bases with no gene match: 4. The CDR3 spells CASGGRRETQYF. In DNA, the CDR3 is TGTGCCAGCGGCGGGAGGCGGGAGACCCAGTACTTC.

Concerning this clone: One end of the junction fails to match germline, which may point to a read error. The rearrangement uses TRBV7-9 and TRBJ2-7; D possibly corresponds to TRBD2 (6 bases). Germline V CDR1 and CDR2: SEHNR, FQNEAQ (reference sequence). The CDR3 is made up of 15 amino acids. CDR3 protein: CSSSLGGATSYEQYF. CDR3 DNA sequence: TGTTCCAGCAGCTTGGGGGGAGCGACCTCCTACGAGCAGTACTTC.

This clone occurred once. This chain's CDR3 is CASRGTSNEQFF. The CDR3 DNA sequence: TGTGCCAGCAGAGGAACTAGCAATGAGCAGTTCTTC. This sequence joins TRBV6-6 and TRBJ2-1; D is perhaps TRBD2 (5 bases). The CDR3 length is 12 residues. Looked up from germline, CDR1 is MNHNY and CDR2 is SVGAGI (reference sequence). Deletions cut 6 bases from V and 6 bases from J, with 9 bases between.

This chain links TRBV6-6 with TRBJ1-3, with a possible D match to TRBD1 (5 bases). Germline V CDR1 and CDR2: MNHNY, SVGAGI (reference sequence). CDR3 length equals 15 residues. Between the trimmed V and J ends, which lost 4 bases and 4 bases, there was a span of 14 bases. The CDR3 loop reads CASSLSTGNGNTIYF. The CDR3 DNA follows: TGTGCCAGCAGTTTATCAACAGGAAACGGAAACACCATATATTTT.

The rearrangement links TRBV28 to TRBJ2-7, with 11 bases aligning to TRBD2. Germline V gene lookup returns CDR1 MDHEN and CDR2 SYDVKM. V gave up 8 bases and J gave up 3 bases; unmatched junction bases: 9. CDR3 length equals 15 residues. The CDR3 here is CASLALAGGYYEQYF. The CDR3, as DNA: TGTGCCAGCCTTGCTTTAGCGGGAGGGTACTACGAGCAGTACTTC. Drawing the rest from reference TRBV28 and TRBJ2-7, the complete variable domain is DVKVTQSSRYLVKRTGEKVFLECVQDMDHENMFWYRQDPGLGLRLIYFSYDVKMKEKGDIPEGYSVSREKKERFSLILESASTNQTSMYLCASLALAGGYYEQYFGPGTRLTVT.

The CDR3 region is CASSYQGGNQPQHF. The CDR3 DNA reads TGTGCCAGCAGTTACCAAGGGGGCAATCAGCCCCAGCATTTT. The chain links TRBV6-5 to TRBJ1-5; a possible D gene is TRBD1 (5 bases). CDR1 and CDR2 (germline): MNHEY, SVGAGI. This CDR3 has 14 amino acids. Trimming took 2 bases from V and 2 from J, leaving 7 bases between them.

The chain recombines TRBV9 with TRBJ2-1, with D possibly TRBD2 on 5 matching bases. V was clipped by 0 bases and J by 6 bases, with 7 bases between them. Germline CDR1 and CDR2: SGDLS and YYNGEE. CDR3 size: 13 residues. In DNA, the CDR3 is TGTGCCAGCAGCGTAGCGGGGTCCAATGAGCAGTTCTTC. Translation: CASSVAGSNEQFF.

J is TRBJ1-3 and V is TRBV11-1; no reliable D call. The CDR3 consists of 14 residues. The germline CDR1 and CDR2 sequences are SGHAT and FQDESV (reference sequence). Trimming pared 5 bases from V and 5 bases from J, leaving 13 bases between. CDR3 DNA sequence: TGTGCCAGCAGCAATCAGAAGAATAGAAACACCATATATTTT. The encoded protein is CASSNQKNRNTIYF.

The V call is TRBV6-6, the J call TRBJ1-1; weak D call: TRBD1 (5 bases). Germline V gives CDR1 MNHNY, CDR2 SVGAGI (reference sequence). The CDR3 loop spans 14 amino acids. V was shortened by 3 bases and J by 5 bases, with 13 bases between the two germline ends. Written as DNA, the CDR3 is TGTGCCAGCAGTTATTCCAGGGAGGGGACTGAAGCTTTCTTT. Its translation: CASSYSREGTEAFF.

This clone showed up just a few times. The rearrangement uses TRBV5-6 and TRBJ2-7; TRBD2 matches 13 bases. V shed 3 bases, J shed 3 bases, and the junction held 3 bases outside the gene matches. The CDR3 spans 15 residues. Germline V gene data show CDR1 as SGHDT and CDR2 as YYEEEE. The CDR3, as DNA: TGTGCCAGCAGCTCGGGACTAGCGGGAATCTACGAGCAGTACTTC. Its protein product is CASSSGLAGIYEQYF.

The chain recombines TRBV6-5 with TRBJ2-2, with 7 bases aligning to TRBD2. Per the germline V gene, CDR1 is MNHEY and CDR2 is SVGAGI. V trimming: 1 base; J trimming: 7 bases; junction bases outside the gene matches: 3. This CDR3 has 14 amino acids. The CDR3 DNA is TGTGCCAGCAGTTACTTTTCGGGAGGCGGGGAGCTGTTTTTT. It yields the protein CASSYFSGGGELFF.

This clone was observed a handful of times. V and J are TRBV7-2 and TRBJ1-5; no firm D call. The germline V and J ends were trimmed by 4 bases and 1 base, with 8 bases remaining between them. The CDR3 is 14 residues long. Germline lookup yields CDR1 SGHTA and CDR2 FQGNSA. The CDR3 DNA reads TGTGCCAGCAGCTGGGCGGGGAGCAATCAGCCCCAGCATTTT. This translates into CASSWAGSNQPQHF.

This sequence joins TRBV7-3 and TRBJ2-1; 13 nucleotides line up with TRBD2. Per the germline V gene, CDR1 is SGHTA and CDR2 is FQGTGA. V shed 6 bases, J shed 15 bases, and the junction held 14 bases outside the gene matches. This CDR3 comprises 15 residues. DNA for the CDR3: TGTGCCAGCAGACCGGGACTAGCGGGGAGCTCCAATCTGTTCTTC. Its protein is CASRPGLAGSSNLFF.

The rearrangement joins TRBV19 to TRBJ1-3; TRBD1 aligns across 7 bases. The CDR3 length is 18 residues. Germline values: CDR1 LNHDA, CDR2 SQIVND (reference sequence). The V gene end was trimmed by 5 bases and the J gene end by 2 bases; junction bases not matched to a gene: 15. This CDR3 is CASSPNRPQGITGNTIYF. DNA for the CDR3: TGTGCCAGTAGTCCCAACCGCCCACAGGGGATCACTGGAAACACCATATATTTT. Drawing the rest from reference TRBV19 and TRBJ1-3, the complete variable domain is DGGITQSPKYLFRKEGQNVTLSCEQNLNHDAMYWYRQDPGQGLRLIYYSQIVNDFQKGDIAEGYSVSREKKESFPLTVTSAQKNPTAFYLCASSPNRPQGITGNTIYFGEGSWLTVV.

This chain links TRBV19 with TRBJ1-1; no clear D gene. Trimming removed 3 bases from V and 3 bases from J, with 11 bases in between. Germline V CDR1 and CDR2: LNHDA, SQIVND (reference sequence). The CDR3 contains 14 residues. The CDR3 here is CASSMWTKDTEAFF. Here the CDR3 DNA reads TGTGCCAGTAGTATGTGGACTAAGGACACTGAAGCTTTCTTT.

Note on this clone: Other DNA sequences in the sample encode the same CDR3. The chain is built from TRBV19 and TRBJ2-7; D gene ambiguous. The V and J ends lost 1 base and 0 bases respectively, with 4 bases between them. The CDR3 is made up of 13 amino acids. Germline V CDR1 and CDR2: LNHDA, SQIVND (reference sequence). This CDR3 reads CASSIGASYEQYF. CDR3 DNA sequence: TGTGCCAGTAGTATAGGGGCCTCCTACGAGCAGTACTTC. Complete variable domain (other parts from reference TRBV19 and TRBJ2-7): DGGITQSPKYLFRKEGQNVTLSCEQNLNHDAMYWYRQDPGQGLRLIYYSQIVNDFQKGDIAEGYSVSREKKESFPLTVTSAQKNPTAFYLCASSIGASYEQYFGPGTRLTVT.

This chain links TRBV5-1 with TRBJ2-1; 15 nucleotides agree with TRBD2. With V trimmed by 4 bases and J by 0 bases, 8 bases remained unmatched. Germline CDR1 reads SGHRS; CDR2 reads YFSETQ. CDR3 length: 19 residues. The chain's CDR3 is CASSVGTSGGLSSYNEQFF. The CDR3 coding sequence is TGCGCCAGCAGCGTAGGGACTAGCGGGGGGCTTAGCTCCTACAATGAGCAGTTCTTC.

This clone showed up just a few times. Other DNA variants within this sample encode the same CDR3. The chain links TRBV5-1 to TRBJ2-3, with 7 bases matching TRBD1. This CDR3 comprises 14 residues. Germline V gene lookup returns CDR1 SGHRS and CDR2 YFSETQ. Trimming cost V 0 bases and J 4 bases; bases outside gene matches: 2. The CDR3 spells CASSLGQGPDTQYF. DNA of the CDR3: TGCGCCAGCAGCTTGGGACAGGGTCCAGATACGCAGTATTTT.